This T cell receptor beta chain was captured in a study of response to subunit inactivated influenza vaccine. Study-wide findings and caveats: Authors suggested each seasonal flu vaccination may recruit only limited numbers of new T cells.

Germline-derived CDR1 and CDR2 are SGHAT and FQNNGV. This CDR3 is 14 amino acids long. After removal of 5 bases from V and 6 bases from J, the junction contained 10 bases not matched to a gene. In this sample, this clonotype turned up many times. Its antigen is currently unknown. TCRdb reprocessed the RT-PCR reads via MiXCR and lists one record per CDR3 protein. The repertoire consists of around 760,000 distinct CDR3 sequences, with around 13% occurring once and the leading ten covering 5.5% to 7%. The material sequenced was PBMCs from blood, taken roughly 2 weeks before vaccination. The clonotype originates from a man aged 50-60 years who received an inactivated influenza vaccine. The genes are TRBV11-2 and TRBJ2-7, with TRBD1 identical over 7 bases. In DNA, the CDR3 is TGTGCCAGCAGCCAGACAGGGCCCCGGGGCGAGCAGTACTTC. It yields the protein CASSQTGPRGEQYF.